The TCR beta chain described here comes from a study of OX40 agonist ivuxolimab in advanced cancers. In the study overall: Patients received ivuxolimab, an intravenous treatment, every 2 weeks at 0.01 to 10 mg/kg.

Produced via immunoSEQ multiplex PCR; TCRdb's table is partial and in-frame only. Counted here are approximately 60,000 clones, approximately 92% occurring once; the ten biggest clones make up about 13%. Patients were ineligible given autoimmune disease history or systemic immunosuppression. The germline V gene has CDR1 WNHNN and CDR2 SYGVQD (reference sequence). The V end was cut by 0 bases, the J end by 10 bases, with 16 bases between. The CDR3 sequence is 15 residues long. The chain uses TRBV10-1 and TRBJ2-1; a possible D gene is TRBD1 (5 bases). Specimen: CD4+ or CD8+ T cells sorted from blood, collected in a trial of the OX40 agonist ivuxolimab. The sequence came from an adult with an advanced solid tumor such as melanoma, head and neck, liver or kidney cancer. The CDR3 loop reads CASSESGRALKEQFF. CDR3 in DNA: TGCGCCAGCAGTGAGTCAGGCAGGGCTTTGAAAGAGCAGTTCTTC.